This T cell receptor (beta chain) appears in the sequencing data of a study of cytomegalovirus exposure and HLA in healthy donors. TCRdb's copy holds only in-frame clones and misses some; the assay was immunoSEQ multiplex PCR. This sample has 70,000 to 95,000 clones; over 85% occur once, and the top ten carry 3.6%. The junction had 5 bases not matched to a gene; V was cut back by 2 bases and J by 5 bases. Germline-derived CDR1 and CDR2 are MDHEN and SYDVKM. The CDR3 runs 14 residues. This chain links TRBV28 with TRBJ1-1, with 7 bases lining up with TRBD1. Sequences were obtained from PBMCs. This clonotype was obtained from a woman in her twenties or thirties in good health and CMV-seronegative. The CDR3 loop is CASSLQGGGTEAFF. The CDR3 region has the DNA TGTGCCAGCAGTTTACAGGGGGGTGGGACTGAAGCTTTCTTT.